This T cell receptor (beta chain) was obtained from a study of blood T cells in healthy people across ages. Healthy individuals of Caucasian origin from Russia, aged roughly 6 to 95, served as donors. Total RNA extraction produced at least 5 micrograms (per sample) for the study. The authors ran a second PCR of 7 to 11 cycles using a sample-barcoded 5' primer and a J-beta primer mix. Carrying 12 random nucleotides, a template-switch adaptor labeled each individual cDNA molecule. TCRdb re-called the 5' RACE reads with MiXCR, one entry per CDR3 protein. Of about 1.4 million distinct CDR3 sequences in the sample, roughly 59% were seen once. V was shortened by 3 bases and J by 11 bases, with 23 bases between the two germline ends. Per germline, CDR1 SGHVS and CDR2 FNYEAQ. This CDR3 spans 16 amino acids.

This chain uses TRBV7-6 with TRBJ1-3, with D possibly TRBD1 on 5 matching bases. The sequence came from a man younger than 35 in good health. Sequences were obtained from blood. This CDR3 reads CASSFEPGPTADAIYF. The CDR3 coding sequence is TGTGCCAGCAGCTTCGAGCCGGGACCCACGGCAGACGCCATATATTTT.